This T cell receptor beta chain was obtained from a study of T cells after posttransplantation cyclophosphamide. Notes on the study in general: TRB overlap between skin or GI tissue T cells and blood was limited. Donor-recipient repertoire similarity was low at 1-2 months, rising over year one. Recipient CMV seropositivity and CMV reactivation strongly tracked TRB clonality.

Cyclophosphamide on days +3 and +4 followed busulfan-fludarabine conditioning and a marrow graft. Germline CDR1 SGHNT, CDR2 YYREEE (reference sequence). The V segment lost 0 bases and the J segment 3 bases; nucleotides outside the gene matches: 6. The CDR3 contains 16 residues. There are a few counts of this clone. Its antigen is unknown. The data were produced by immunoSEQ multiplex PCR, yet TCRdb's version contains in-frame clones alone and is incomplete. Altogether roughly 8,100 clones were found in the sample, and no singletons occur. The TCR was taken from a female patient in her 60s who received an allogeneic stem cell transplant from an unrelated donor, was CMV-positive, and had acute GVHD only. Some T cells may be provided by the graft donor. The rearrangement joins TRBV5-4 to TRBJ2-3; TRBD1 matches at 8 bases. The sample was PBMCs, taken 90 to 100 days after allogeneic stem cell transplant with posttransplant cyclophosphamide. CDR3: CASSLGRQGLTDTQYF. The CDR3 nucleotides are TGTGCCAGCAGCTTGGGTCGACAGGGGCTTACAGATACGCAGTATTTT.